This TCR beta chain is drawn from a study of T cell repertoires in cytomegalovirus infection. This clonotype has a handful of counts. Using its own MiXCR run on the reads, TCRdb lists one record per CDR3 protein. The sample shows about 360,000 distinct CDR3 sequences, around 18% of them seen only once. The CDR3 consists of 14 residues. Per germline, CDR1 MNHNS and CDR2 SASEGT. V lost 6 bases and J lost 0, with 11 bases in between. The clonotype was recovered from a human donor in good health (CMV status not recorded). Some clones in this sample may be carry-over from other donors' samples. The specimen was PBMCs. V and J are TRBV6-1 and TRBJ1-1; D gene ambiguous. The CDR3 region has the DNA TGTGCCAGCAGGGAGGGCCCTATGAACACTGAAGCTTTCTTT. Amino acid sequence: CASREGPMNTEAFF.